The rows below give T cell receptor beta chains drawn from one sample of a study of blood T cell repertoires in COVID-19. This table comes from immunoSEQ multiplex PCR, and its TCRdb copy is limited to in-frame clones, with some not included. The sample includes over 250,000 clones, approximately 85% of them seen just once. Input material: peripheral blood. The source of these receptors is a man between 45 and 60 years old with active or convalescent COVID-19. Both conserved end residues are part of each CDR3. Each record gives: J gene, clone size, D gene, V gene, CDR3 length, CDR3 DNA, CDR3 protein. The D gene is left open where the match is weak. Where a row states a size, it is once, few, many or the class of an expanded clone; other rows omit it.

TRBJ1-2 . . TRBV12-3/TRBV12-4 13 TGTGCCAGCAGTCCACAGGGAAGGGATGGCTACACCTTC CASSPQGRDGYTF
TRBJ2-1 once TRBD2 TRBV19 16 TGTGCCAGTAGCCTCGTTACCGGGACTAGCGTGGTTGAGCAGTTCTTC CASSLVTGTSVVEQFF
TRBJ2-1 . TRBD2 TRBV30 15 TGTGCCTGGAGCTCTAGCGGGAGGTACTACAATGAGCAGTTCTTC CAWSSSGRYYNEQFF
TRBJ1-2 . . TRBV7-2 15 TGTGCCAGCAGCTTAGGCCTCGGAGGGAACTATGGCTACACCTTC CASSLGLGGNYGYTF
TRBJ2-1 . TRBD2 TRBV9 14 TGTGCCAGCAGCTCAGGGACTAGCCGGTCTGAGCAGTTCTTC CASSSGTSRSEQFF
TRBJ2-3 . TRBD1 TRBV7-6 15 TGTGCCAGCAGCTCAACAGGGGGGTACACAGATACGCAGTATTTT CASSSTGGYTDTQYF
TRBJ1-2 . . TRBV5-4 13 TGTGCCAGCAGCTCTGGGGGGGGTCTGGGCTACACCTTC CASSSGGGLGYTF
TRBJ1-4 . . TRBV21-1 11 TGTGCCAGCAGCAAAACGACAGGGGCCTGGTTT CASSKTTGAWF
TRBJ2-2 . TRBD2 TRBV27 15 TGTGCCAGCAGTATACAGCGGGGATACACCGGGGAGCTGTTTTTT CASSIQRGYTGELFF
TRBJ2-3 . TRBD2 TRBV7-8 14 TGTGCCAGCAGACAGGGACTAGCGGGAGATACGCAGTATTTT CASRQGLAGDTQYF
TRBJ1-6 . . TRBV27 15 TGTGCCAGCAGTTATCTGAGCTCCTATAATTCACCCCTCCACTTT CASSYLSSYNSPLHF
TRBJ1-2 . . TRBV7-2 17 TGTGCCAGCAGCTTAGGTTTCGAGGGGGATGGGACCTATGGCTACACCTTC CASSLGFEGDGTYGYTF
TRBJ2-1 . TRBD2 TRBV2 14 TGTGCCAGCAAGCAAAGCGGGAGTACAAATGAGCAGTTCTTC CASKQSGSTNEQFF
TRBJ2-3 . TRBD1 TRBV9 13 TGTGCCAGCAGTAGGACAGGAGCAGATACGCAGTATTTT CASSRTGADTQYF
TRBJ1-5 . . TRBV7-9 15 TGTGCCAGCAGCCCTGTACAGGGAGGGAATCAGCCCCAGCATTTT CASSPVQGGNQPQHF
TRBJ1-4 . . TRBV24-1 13 TGTGCCACCAGTGAAAGACCGGGTGAAAAACTGTTTTTT CATSERPGEKLFF
TRBJ1-1 . . TRBV7-2 15 TGTGCCAGCAGCTTAGCGGGGGGAGTGGGTACTGAAGCTTTCTTT CASSLAGGVGTEAFF
TRBJ1-1 . . TRBV28 11 TGTGCCAGCAGTCAAAACACTGAAGCTTTCTTT CASSQNTEAFF
TRBJ2-3 . . TRBV12-2 16 TGTGCAAGTCCACCCACCAGTAGCGGGGGCACAGATACGCAGTATTTT CASPPTSSGGTDTQYF
TRBJ1-1 . . TRBV12-3/TRBV12-4 13 TGTGCCAGCAACCTAGGGGGGGGCACTGAAGCTTTCTTT CASNLGGGTEAFF
TRBJ2-1 . TRBD1 TRBV28 13 TGTGCCAGCGTCGGGACAGGGTGGAATGAGCAGTTCTTC CASVGTGWNEQFF
TRBJ2-5 . . TRBV3-1/TRBV3-2 15 TGTGCCAGCAGCCAAGGAGGACTCGCCCAAGAGACCCAGTACTTC CASSQGGLAQETQYF
TRBJ2-1 . TRBD2 TRBV27 15 TGTGCCAGCAGTTTCGGGACTAGCGGGAACAATGAGCAGTTCTTC CASSFGTSGNNEQFF
TRBJ2-7 few . TRBV27 15 TGTGCCAGCAGTTTATGGGGCGGGGAGACGGGCGAGCAGTACTTC CASSLWGGETGEQYF
TRBJ2-5 once . TRBV21-1 18 . CASSKEGGDRDILETQYF
TRBJ1-2 . . TRBV5-6 14 TGTGCCAGCAGCCCAGGGAAGGCTAACTATGGCTACACCTTC CASSPGKANYGYTF
TRBJ1-2 . TRBD1 TRBV30 12 TGTGCCTGGGACAGGGGGCTCGATGGCTACACCTTC CAWDRGLDGYTF
TRBJ2-2 . TRBD2 TRBV7-8 15 TGTGCCAGCAGCTTAGCGGGCGGGAGGTCCGGGGAGCTGTTTTTT CASSLAGGRSGELFF
TRBJ1-2 . . TRBV27 12 TGTGCCAGCAGGTCTAGTAACTATGGCTACACCTTC CASRSSNYGYTF
TRBJ2-1 . TRBD2 TRBV7-8 21 TGTGCCAGCAGCTTAGTGAGGGGGGGGTCTAGCGGGAGTCTCACCTACAATGAGCAGTTCTTC CASSLVRGGSSGSLTYNEQFF
TRBJ2-1 . . TRBV7-3 15 TGTGCCAGCAGCTTCGGCCGAACATCGACAGATGAGCAGTTCTTC CASSFGRTSTDEQFF
TRBJ2-1 . TRBD2 TRBV5-1 14 TGCGCCAGCAGCCCCGGGACTAGCGGGAGGGAGCAGTTCTTC CASSPGTSGREQFF
TRBJ1-4 . . TRBV5-1 16 TGCGCCAGCAGCTCTGGGCTGGAAGGGAGAGATGAAAAACTGTTTTTT CASSSGLEGRDEKLFF
TRBJ2-1 . . TRBV7-6 13 TGTGCCAGCAGCCTCGCCCCGGCTAGGGGCCAGTTCTTC CASSLAPARGQFF
TRBJ1-2 few . TRBV11-2 14 TGTGCCAGCAGCTTAGGAGTACAGGAGTATGGCTACACCTTC CASSLGVQEYGYTF
TRBJ2-7 . . TRBV7-8 14 TGTGCCAGCAGCGATCGAGACAGTTTCTACGAGCAGTACTTC CASSDRDSFYEQYF
TRBJ1-5 . . TRBV7-6 13 TGTGCCAGTTCCCCGGGGGGCAATCAGCCCCAGCATTTT CASSPGGNQPQHF
TRBJ2-1 . TRBD1 TRBV5-5 15 TGTGCCAGCAGATTCCGGGACAGGGAAACGAATGAGCAGTTCTTC CASRFRDRETNEQFF
TRBJ2-5 . TRBD1 TRBV6-1 15 TGTGCCAGCAGTGACAGGGGGACGCCCCAAGAGACCCAGTACTTC CASSDRGTPQETQYF
TRBJ2-1 . . TRBV7-9 14 TGTGCCAGCAGGGAGCGGAGCTCCTACAATGAGCAGTTCTTC CASRERSSYNEQFF
TRBJ1-1 few . TRBV15 14 TGTGCCACCAGTCCAGGGGTATCGTGGGGGGAAGCTTTCTTT CATSPGVSWGEAFF
TRBJ2-3 . . TRBV6-1 15 TGTGCCAGCAGTGAAGCGCGGGTTTTTGTTGATACGCAGTATTTT CASSEARVFVDTQYF
TRBJ2-3 . . TRBV29-1 12 TGCAGCGTTGGGACAGACTTCGATACGCAGTATTTT CSVGTDFDTQYF
TRBJ1-1 . . TRBV19 14 TGTGCCAGTAGTGGGCGACAACAAAACACTGAAGCTTTCTTT CASSGRQQNTEAFF
TRBJ2-1 . TRBD2 TRBV28 14 TGTGCCAGCAACGCGGGACTAGCGGGAGGCATCCCGTTCTTC CASNAGLAGGIPFF
TRBJ1-2 once . TRBV9 14 TGTGCCAGCAGCCCACAGGACCAGGGCTATGGCTACACCTTC CASSPQDQGYGYTF
TRBJ1-3 . . TRBV7-6 16 TGTGCCAGCAGCTTAGGGAACCGGAGGGCTGGAAACACCATATATTTT CASSLGNRRAGNTIYF
TRBJ1-6 . . TRBV12-3/TRBV12-4 13 TGTGCCAGCAGTTTGAGAGGGGGTTCACCCCTCCACTTT CASSLRGGSPLHF
TRBJ2-3 . TRBD2 TRBV15 16 TGTGCCACCAGCAGAGAGGGGACTAACCTCGGTGGTACGCAGTATTTT CATSREGTNLGGTQYF
TRBJ2-5 . TRBD2 TRBV11-2 13 TGTGCCAGCACCCAGACGGGGGGAGAGACCCAGTACTTC CASTQTGGETQYF
TRBJ1-6 . . TRBV6-5 15 TGTGCCAGCAGTTACTCGAGGGCCGTGCAAACACCCCTCCACTTT CASSYSRAVQTPLHF
TRBJ1-1 few TRBD1 TRBV5-4 14 TGTGCCAGCAGCGATACAGGGGGTAGTCCTGAAGCTTTCTTT CASSDTGGSPEAFF
TRBJ2-5 . . TRBV18 13 TGTGCCAGCTCACAAGACATCCAAGAGACCCAGTACTTC CASSQDIQETQYF
TRBJ2-3 . . TRBV18 15 TGTGCCAGCTCATCCACAGGATCCAGGCGAGATACGCAGTATTTT CASSSTGSRRDTQYF
TRBJ2-3 few TRBD2 TRBV20-1 14 TGCAGTGCTAGTAGGACTAGCGGGGCACCTACGCAGTATTTT CSASRTSGAPTQYF